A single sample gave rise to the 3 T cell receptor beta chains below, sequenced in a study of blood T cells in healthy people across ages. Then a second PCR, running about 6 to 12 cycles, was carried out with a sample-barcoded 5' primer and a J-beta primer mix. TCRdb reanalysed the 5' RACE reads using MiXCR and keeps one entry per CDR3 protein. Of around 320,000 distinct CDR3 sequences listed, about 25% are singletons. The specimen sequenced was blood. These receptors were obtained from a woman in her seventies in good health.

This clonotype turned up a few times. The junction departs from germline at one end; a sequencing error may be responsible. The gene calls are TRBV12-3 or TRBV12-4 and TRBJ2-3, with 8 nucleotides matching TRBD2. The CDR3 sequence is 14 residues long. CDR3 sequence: CASSIAGSFDTQYF. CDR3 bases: TGTGCCAGCAGTATAGCGGGGTCGTTTGATACGCAGTATTTT.

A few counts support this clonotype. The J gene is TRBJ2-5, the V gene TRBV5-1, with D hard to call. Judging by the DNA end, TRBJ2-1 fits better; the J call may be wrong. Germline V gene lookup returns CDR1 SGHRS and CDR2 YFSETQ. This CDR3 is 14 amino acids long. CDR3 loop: CASSLEMTNNEQFF. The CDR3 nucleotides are TGCGCCAGCAGCTTGGAGATGACGAACAATGAGCAGTTCTTC.

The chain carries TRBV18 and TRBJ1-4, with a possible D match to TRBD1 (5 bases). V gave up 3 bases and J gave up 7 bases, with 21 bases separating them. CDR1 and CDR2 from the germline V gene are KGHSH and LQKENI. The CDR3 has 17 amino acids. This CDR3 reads CASSPMILTYRPEKLFF. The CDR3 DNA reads TGTGCCAGCTCACCGATGATTTTGACATACAGGCCTGAAAAACTGTTTTTT.